These 18 T cell receptor beta chains were sequenced from one sample in a study of CD8+CD57+ T cells in acquired aplastic anemia (dated by TCRdb to the late 2010s). Sequencing took place on an Illumina HiSeq 2000. Profiling of TCR beta VDJ combinations and CDR3 sequences used genomic DNA as the template. TCRdb cleaned the public reads at Q25 with fastp, built clones with MiXCR and kept in-frame beta chains. A single entry per CDR3 protein holds the most common genes and DNA from its merged rows. This sample comprises approximately 190,000 distinct CDR3 sequences, around 65% of them detected only once. The ten largest account for 35% to 55% of the sample. The sequenced material came from sorted CD4+, CD8+, or CD8+CD57+ T cells (not recorded which) from PBMCs. The receptors here all came from a human donor with severe aplastic anemia or a healthy control (not recorded which).

This clonotype was picked up a small number of times. The chain uses TRBV20-1 and TRBJ1-4; D call uncertain. Trimming shortened V by 0 bases and J by 8 bases, and 7 bases separated the two germline ends. This CDR3 has 12 amino acids. Per the germline V gene, CDR1 is DFQATT and CDR2 is SNEGSKA (reference sequence). The CDR3 is CSARDGPEKLFF. CDR3 coding DNA: TGCAGTGCTAGAGATGGGCCCGAAAAACTGTTTTTT.

The chain couples TRBV5-6 to TRBJ1-5; perhaps TRBD1 as D (5 bases). CDR1 SGHDT and CDR2 YYEEEE come from the germline V gene. The CDR3 loop spans 15 amino acids. The V end was cut by 0 bases, the J end by 3 bases, with 10 bases between. DNA for the CDR3: TGTGCCAGCAGCTTGGAAGGGGTGAACAATCAGCCCCAGCATTTT. It is translated as CASSLEGVNNQPQHF.

The chain couples TRBV2 to TRBJ1-1; D call uncertain. Trimming took off 10 bases at V and 5 bases at J, with 14 bases between the two ends. Germline assignment: CDR1 SNHLY and CDR2 FYNNEI. There are 12 residues in the CDR3. CDR3 protein: CAIGLLWTEAFF. The CDR3 coding sequence is TGTGCCATCGGACTGTTATGGACTGAAGCTTTCTTT.

The rearrangement uses TRBV20-1 and TRBJ2-7, with D perhaps matching TRBD2 (6 bases). This CDR3 has 16 residues. V was pared by 4 bases and J by 0 bases, with 19 bases between. CDR1 DFQATT and CDR2 SNEGSKA come from the germline V gene (reference sequence). Written as DNA, the CDR3 is TGCAGTGCTACCGAATCTGGTGGAGGGAACTCCTACGAGCAGTACTTC. Its protein product is CSATESGGGNSYEQYF.

The chain recombines TRBV19 with TRBJ1-1; 8 bases are shared with TRBD1. V lost 6 bases and J lost 5; bases outside the gene matches: 14. This CDR3 comprises 16 residues. The germline gives CDR1 LNHDA, CDR2 SQIVND (reference sequence). In DNA, the CDR3 is TGTGCCAGTAGACTTACAGGGGGATCGGTGGGGACTGAAGCTTTCTTT. It codes for CASRLTGGSVGTEAFF.

Only a few counts were recorded for this clonotype. V and J are TRBV6-6 and TRBJ1-4; 9 nucleotides match TRBD1. Trimming removed 2 bases from V and 5 bases from J; junction bases left unmatched: 6. CDR1 and CDR2 (germline): MNHNY, SVGAGI (reference sequence). The CDR3 runs to 16 residues. The CDR3 DNA is TGTGCCAGCAGTTACCCCCGGGACAGGGAGAATGAAAAACTGTTTTTT. It is translated as CASSYPRDRENEKLFF.

This chain links TRBV20-1 with TRBJ2-7; 11 bases map to TRBD2. Germline V gene data show CDR1 as DFQATT and CDR2 as SNEGSKA (reference sequence). The CDR3 extends over 15 amino acids. The J segment lost 5 bases and the V segment lost 5 bases, leaving 11 bases of the junction unmatched. CDR3 sequence: CSASRRGTSGNEQYF. The CDR3, as DNA: TGCAGTGCTTCTCGTCGCGGGACTAGCGGAAACGAGCAGTACTTC.

This clonotype was seen many times. V usage is TRBV19 and J usage is TRBJ1-2; D possibly corresponds to TRBD1 (5 bases). CDR1 and CDR2 (germline): LNHDA, SQIVND (reference sequence). CDR3 size: 16 residues. V was clipped by 4 bases and J by 7 bases, with 22 bases between them. The CDR3 sequence: CASSKGTGPHNGGYTF. In DNA form, the CDR3 reads TGTGCCAGTAGTAAGGGAACAGGCCCACATAATGGTGGCTACACCTTC.

The genes are TRBV13 and TRBJ2-1; 10 bases agree with TRBD1. Trimming removed 5 bases from V and 3 bases from J; junction bases left unmatched: 10. Germline V gene data show CDR1 as PRHDT and CDR2 as FYEKMQ (reference sequence). The CDR3 runs to 17 residues. The CDR3 DNA is TGTGCCAGCAGCCTCCAGGGGACAGGGGCGTACTACAATGAGCAGTTCTTC. Residues: CASSLQGTGAYYNEQFF.

This clonotype has ten or more counts. The CDR3, as DNA: TGTGCCAGCAGCGGTTTGAACACTGAAGCTTTCTTT. This gives the protein CASSGLNTEAFF. The V and J genes are TRBV7-9 and TRBJ1-1; D gene ambiguous. Germline V gives CDR1 SEHNR, CDR2 FQNEAQ (reference sequence). With 5 bases removed from V and 0 bases from J, the gap between germline ends came to 4 bases. CDR3 length equals 12 residues.

A few counts support this clonotype. This CDR3 is CSAGGTGYGYTF. The CDR3 bases are TGCAGCGCAGGGGGCACAGGCTATGGCTACACCTTC. The chain combines TRBV29-1 with TRBJ1-2, with TRBD1 matching over 8 bases. V lost 7 bases to trimming and J lost 4 bases; unmatched junction nucleotides: 5. The CDR3 spans 12 residues. Germline-derived CDR1 and CDR2 are SQVTM and ANQGSEA.

The chain carries TRBV5-5 and TRBJ2-7; TRBD2 aligns across 12 bases. CDR3 length: 14 amino acids. V trimming: 3 bases; J trimming: 4 bases; junction bases outside the gene matches: 2. Germline V gene sequence: CDR1 SGHKS, CDR2 YYEKEE (reference sequence). The chain's CDR3 is CASSWTSGVYEQYF. The CDR3 region has the DNA TGTGCCAGCAGCTGGACTAGCGGGGTGTACGAGCAGTACTTC.

The chain uses TRBV5-1 and TRBJ1-2; 7 bases align to TRBD1. The V and J ends lost 4 bases and 4 bases, in that order; junction bases with no gene match: 10. The CDR3 covers 15 residues. CDR1 SGHRS and CDR2 YFSETQ come from the germline V gene. The CDR3 nucleotides are TGCGCCAGCAGCCACAACGGGGACAGTTCCTATGGCTACACCTTC. This encodes CASSHNGDSSYGYTF.

The rearrangement links TRBV25-1 to TRBJ2-2, with D possibly TRBD1 on 5 matching bases. The CDR3 extends over 17 amino acids. The germline gives CDR1 MGHDK, CDR2 SYGVNS. Trimming removed 5 bases from V and 0 bases from J, with 16 bases in between. The CDR3 DNA sequence: TGTGCCAGCAGTTTAGTGGGTGGGGCGCCGAACACCGGGGAGCTGTTTTTT. It is translated as CASSLVGGAPNTGELFF.

The chain links TRBV20-1 to TRBJ2-1; unclear D gene. This CDR3 spans 13 amino acids. V gave up 5 bases and J gave up 2 bases, with 10 bases separating them. Per the germline V gene, CDR1 is DFQATT and CDR2 is SNEGSKA (reference sequence). CDR3 coding DNA: TGCAGTGCTCCGTCGGCAACCTACAATGAGCAGTTCTTC. Amino acid sequence: CSAPSATYNEQFF.

This clonotype was counted at least ten times. The genes are TRBV14 and TRBJ2-7; 10 bases match TRBD2. Germline V lookup: CDR1 SGHDN, CDR2 FVKESK. V trimming: 0 bases; J trimming: 2 bases; junction bases outside the gene matches: 7. The CDR3 has 17 residues. The CDR3 protein is CASSQDITSGNTYEQYF. DNA for the CDR3: TGTGCCAGCAGCCAAGATATTACTAGCGGGAATACCTACGAGCAGTACTTC.

The V gene is TRBV12-3 or TRBV12-4, the J gene TRBJ2-3; 8 bases line up with TRBD1. This CDR3 region has 15 residues. The V gene end was trimmed by 6 bases and the J gene end by 1 base; junction bases not matched to a gene: 6. DNA for the CDR3: TGTGCCAGCAGCTCTTCACAGGGGGGCACAGATACGCAGTATTTT. Translating gives CASSSSQGGTDTQYF.

The chain uses TRBV20-1 and TRBJ2-7, with 9 bases lining up with TRBD1. CDR1 DFQATT and CDR2 SNEGSKA come from the germline V gene (reference sequence). V lost 5 bases and J lost 5; bases outside the gene matches: 7. The CDR3 runs 13 residues. The CDR3 region has the DNA TGCAGTGCTCTTGGGACAGGGATCGACGAGCAGTACTTC. It encodes CSALGTGIDEQYF.